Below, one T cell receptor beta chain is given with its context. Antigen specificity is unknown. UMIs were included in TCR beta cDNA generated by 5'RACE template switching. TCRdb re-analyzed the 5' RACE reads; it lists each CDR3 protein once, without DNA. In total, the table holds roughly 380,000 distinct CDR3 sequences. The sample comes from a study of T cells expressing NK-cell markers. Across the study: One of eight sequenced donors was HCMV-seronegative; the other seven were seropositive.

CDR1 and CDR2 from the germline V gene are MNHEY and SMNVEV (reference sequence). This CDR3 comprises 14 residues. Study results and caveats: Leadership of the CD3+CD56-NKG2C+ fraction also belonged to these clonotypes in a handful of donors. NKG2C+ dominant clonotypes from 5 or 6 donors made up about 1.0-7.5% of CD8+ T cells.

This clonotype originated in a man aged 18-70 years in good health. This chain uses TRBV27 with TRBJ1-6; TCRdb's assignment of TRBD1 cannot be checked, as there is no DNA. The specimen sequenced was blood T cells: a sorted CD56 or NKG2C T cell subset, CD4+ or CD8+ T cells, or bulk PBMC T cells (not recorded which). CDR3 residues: CASSIGQGFSPLHF.